This T cell receptor beta chain emerged from a study of blood T cell repertoires in COVID-19. Sequencing was performed with immunoSEQ multiplex PCR; in TCRdb, only in-frame clones are kept and a portion is missing. The repertoire has 200,000 to 250,000 clones, approximately 81% of them found once; the top ten carry around 18%. The V end was cut by 3 bases, the J end by 2 bases, with 11 bases between. CDR3 length: 15 residues. Germline CDR1 reads LNHDA; CDR2 reads SQIVND (reference sequence). This TCR derives from a woman older than 75 with active or convalescent COVID-19. The sequencing sample was made of peripheral blood. V and J are TRBV19 and TRBJ1-5, with a tentative D call TRBD1 (5 bases). CDR3 region: CASSMAGVRNQPQHF. The CDR3 nucleotides read TGTGCCAGTAGTATGGCGGGGGTCCGCAATCAGCCCCAGCATTTT.